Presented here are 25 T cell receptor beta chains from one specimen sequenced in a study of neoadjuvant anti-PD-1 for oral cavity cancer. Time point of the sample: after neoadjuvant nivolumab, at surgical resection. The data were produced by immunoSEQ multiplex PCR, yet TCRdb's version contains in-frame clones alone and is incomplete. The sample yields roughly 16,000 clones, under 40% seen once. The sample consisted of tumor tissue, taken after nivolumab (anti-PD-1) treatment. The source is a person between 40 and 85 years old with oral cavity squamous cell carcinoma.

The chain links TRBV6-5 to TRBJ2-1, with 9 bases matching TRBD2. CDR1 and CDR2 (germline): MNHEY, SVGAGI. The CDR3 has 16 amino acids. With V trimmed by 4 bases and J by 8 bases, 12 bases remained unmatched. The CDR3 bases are TGTGCCAGCAGTTTATCGGGGACTAGCAGTTTGTATGAGCAGTTCTTC. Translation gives CASSLSGTSSLYEQFF.

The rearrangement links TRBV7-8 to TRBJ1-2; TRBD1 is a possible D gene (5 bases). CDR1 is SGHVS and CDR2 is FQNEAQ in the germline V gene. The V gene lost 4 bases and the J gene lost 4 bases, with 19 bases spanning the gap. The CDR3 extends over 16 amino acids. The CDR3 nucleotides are TGTGCCAGCAGCTCCCATCTGGCAGGGAGAGTCTATGGCTACACCTTC. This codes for CASSSHLAGRVYGYTF. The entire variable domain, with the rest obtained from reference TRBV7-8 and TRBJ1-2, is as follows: GAGVSQSPRYKVAKRGQDVALRCDPISGHVSLFWYQQALGQGPEFLTYFQNEAQLDKSGLPSDRFFAERPEGSVSTLKIQRTQQEDSAVYLCASSSHLAGRVYGYTFGSGTRLTVV.

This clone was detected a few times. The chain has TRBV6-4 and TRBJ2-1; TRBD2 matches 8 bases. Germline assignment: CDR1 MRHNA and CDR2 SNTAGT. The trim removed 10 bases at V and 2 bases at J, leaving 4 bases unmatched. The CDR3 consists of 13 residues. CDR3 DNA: TGTGCCAACATTAGCGGGGCCTACAATGAGCAGTTCTTC. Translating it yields CANISGAYNEQFF.

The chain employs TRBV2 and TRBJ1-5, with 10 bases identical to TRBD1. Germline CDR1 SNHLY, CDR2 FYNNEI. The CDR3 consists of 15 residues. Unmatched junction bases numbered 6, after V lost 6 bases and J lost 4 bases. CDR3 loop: CASSSQGQGNQPQHF. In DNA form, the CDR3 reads TGTGCCAGCAGCTCACAGGGACAGGGGAATCAGCCCCAGCATTTT.

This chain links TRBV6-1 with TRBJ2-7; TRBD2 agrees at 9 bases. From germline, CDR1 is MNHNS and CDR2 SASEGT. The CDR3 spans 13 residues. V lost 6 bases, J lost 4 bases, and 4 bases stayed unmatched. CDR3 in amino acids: CASRISGGYEQYF. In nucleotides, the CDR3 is TGTGCCAGCAGAATTAGCGGGGGTTACGAGCAGTACTTC.

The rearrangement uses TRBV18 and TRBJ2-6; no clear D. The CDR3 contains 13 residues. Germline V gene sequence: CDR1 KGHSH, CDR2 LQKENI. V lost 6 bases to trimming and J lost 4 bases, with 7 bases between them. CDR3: CASSSPGANVLTF. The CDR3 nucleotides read TGTGCCAGCTCCTCCCCCGGGGCCAACGTCCTGACTTTC.

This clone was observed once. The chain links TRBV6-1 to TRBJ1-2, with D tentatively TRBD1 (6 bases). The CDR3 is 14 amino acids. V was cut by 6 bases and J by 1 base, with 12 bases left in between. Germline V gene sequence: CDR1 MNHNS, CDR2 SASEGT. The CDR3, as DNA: TGTGCCAGCAGGACGACACAGGGTAACTATGGCTACACCTTC. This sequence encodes CASRTTQGNYGYTF.

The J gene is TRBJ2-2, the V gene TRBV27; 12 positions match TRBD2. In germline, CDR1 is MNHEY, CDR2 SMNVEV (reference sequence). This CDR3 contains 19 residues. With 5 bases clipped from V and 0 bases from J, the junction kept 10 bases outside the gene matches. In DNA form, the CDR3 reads TGTGCCAGCAGTCTCCCCCGGCTAGCGGGGGGGCCGAACACCGGGGAGCTGTTTTTT. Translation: CASSLPRLAGGPNTGELFF.

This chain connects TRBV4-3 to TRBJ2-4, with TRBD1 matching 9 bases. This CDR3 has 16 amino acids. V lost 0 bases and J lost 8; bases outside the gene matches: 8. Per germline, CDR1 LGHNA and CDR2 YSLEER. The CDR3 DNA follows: TGCGCCAGCAGCCAAGACTCCAGGACAGGGGTGGACATTCAGTACTTC. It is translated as CASSQDSRTGVDIQYF.

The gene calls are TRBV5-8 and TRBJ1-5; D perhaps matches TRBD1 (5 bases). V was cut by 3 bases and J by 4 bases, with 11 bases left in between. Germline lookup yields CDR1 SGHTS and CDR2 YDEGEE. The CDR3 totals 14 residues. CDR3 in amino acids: CASSSGTQNQPQHF. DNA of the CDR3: TGTGCCAGCAGCTCCGGGACCCAAAATCAGCCCCAGCATTTT.

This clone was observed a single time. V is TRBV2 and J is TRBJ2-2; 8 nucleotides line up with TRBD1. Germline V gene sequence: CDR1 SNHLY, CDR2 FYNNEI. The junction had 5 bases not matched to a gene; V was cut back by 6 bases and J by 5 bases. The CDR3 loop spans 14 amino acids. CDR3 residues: CASSLQGGTGELFF. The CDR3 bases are TGTGCCAGCAGCCTACAGGGGGGAACCGGGGAGCTGTTTTTT.

The CDR3 region is CASSLQDSYEQYF. CDR3 DNA sequence: TGTGCCAGCAGTCTCCAAGACAGTTACGAGCAGTACTTC. The rearrangement links TRBV27 to TRBJ2-7; TRBD1 might be the D (5 bases). The CDR3 covers 13 residues. V was clipped by 5 bases and J by 4 bases, with 12 bases between them. Looked up from germline, CDR1 is MNHEY and CDR2 is SMNVEV (reference sequence).

The CDR3 DNA is TGTGCCAGCAGCTCAAGGAGTAGGACAGTGGGGGAAAAACTGTTTTTT. This encodes CASSSRSRTVGEKLFF. The chain joins TRBV7-8 to TRBJ1-4; TRBD1 might be the D (6 bases). The CDR3 runs to 16 residues. Germline CDR1 and CDR2: SGHVS and FQNEAQ. Trimming cost V 4 bases and J 8 bases, with 20 bases left between them.

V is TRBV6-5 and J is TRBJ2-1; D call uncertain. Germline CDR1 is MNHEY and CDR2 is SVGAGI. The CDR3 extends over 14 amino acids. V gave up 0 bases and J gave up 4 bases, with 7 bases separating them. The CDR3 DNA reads TGTGCCAGCAGTTACTCGAACGGGTACAATGAGCAGTTCTTC. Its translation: CASSYSNGYNEQFF.

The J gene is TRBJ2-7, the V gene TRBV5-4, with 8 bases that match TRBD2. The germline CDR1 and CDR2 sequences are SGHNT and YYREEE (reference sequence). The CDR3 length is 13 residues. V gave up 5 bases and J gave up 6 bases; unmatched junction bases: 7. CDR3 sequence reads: CASRSAGTSEQYF. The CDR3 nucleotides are TGTGCCAGCAGATCCGCCGGGACTAGCGAGCAGTACTTC.

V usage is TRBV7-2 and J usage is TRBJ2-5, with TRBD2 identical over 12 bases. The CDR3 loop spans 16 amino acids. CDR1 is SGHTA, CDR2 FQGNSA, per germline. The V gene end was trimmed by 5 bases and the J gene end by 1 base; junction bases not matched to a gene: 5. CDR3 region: CASSQWTSGAQETQYF. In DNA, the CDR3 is TGTGCCAGCAGCCAATGGACTAGCGGGGCCCAAGAGACCCAGTACTTC.

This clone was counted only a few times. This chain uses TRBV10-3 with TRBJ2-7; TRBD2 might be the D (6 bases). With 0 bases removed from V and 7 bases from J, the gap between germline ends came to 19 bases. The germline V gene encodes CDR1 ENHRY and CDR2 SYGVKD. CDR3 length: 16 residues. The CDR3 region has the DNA TGTGCCATCAGTGAGTCGAGACTGCTGAGGACTACTGAGCAGTACTTC. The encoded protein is CAISESRLLRTTEQYF.

This CDR3 reads CATAALGETIIYGYTF. The CDR3 DNA reads TGTGCCACGGCGGCGCTCGGAGAAACTATTATATATGGCTACACCTTC. The rearrangement uses TRBV10-3 and TRBJ1-2; D remains ambiguous. The CDR3 has 16 amino acids. The V gene lost 10 bases and the J gene lost 5 bases, with 26 bases spanning the gap. Germline CDR1 and CDR2: ENHRY and SYGVKD.

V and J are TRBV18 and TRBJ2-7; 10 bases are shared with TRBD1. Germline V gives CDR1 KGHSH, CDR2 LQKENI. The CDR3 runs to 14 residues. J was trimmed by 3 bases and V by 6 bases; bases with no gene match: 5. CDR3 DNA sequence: TGTGCCAGCTCTCTCGGACAGGGGGGCTACGAGCAGTACTTC. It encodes CASSLGQGGYEQYF.

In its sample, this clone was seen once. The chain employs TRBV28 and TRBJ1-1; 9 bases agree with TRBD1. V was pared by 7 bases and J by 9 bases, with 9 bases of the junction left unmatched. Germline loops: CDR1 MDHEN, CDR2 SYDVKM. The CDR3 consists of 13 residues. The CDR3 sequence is CASTLPDRGKAFF. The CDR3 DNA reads TGTGCCAGCACCCTACCCGACAGGGGGAAAGCTTTCTTT.

Here the CDR3 reads CASSYSGLGKGEKLFF. For the CDR3, the DNA is TGTGCCAGCAGTTACTCCGGCCTGGGTAAGGGTGAAAAACTGTTTTTT. The J gene is TRBJ1-4, the V gene TRBV6-6; D gene unclear. Germline V gives CDR1 MNHNY, CDR2 SVGAGI (reference sequence). This CDR3 contains 16 residues. The V gene lost 0 bases and the J gene lost 7 bases, with 15 bases spanning the gap.

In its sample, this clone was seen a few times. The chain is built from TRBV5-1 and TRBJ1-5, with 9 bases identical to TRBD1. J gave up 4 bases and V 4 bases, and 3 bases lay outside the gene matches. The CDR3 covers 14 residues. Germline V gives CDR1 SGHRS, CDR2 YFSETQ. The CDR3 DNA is TGCGCCAGCAGCCCCGGGACAGGGAATCAGCCCCAGCATTTT. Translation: CASSPGTGNQPQHF. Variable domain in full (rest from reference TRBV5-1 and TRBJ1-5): KAGVTQTPRYLIKTRGQQVTLSCSPISGHRSVSWYQQTPGQGLQFLFEYFSETQRNKGNFPGRFSGRQFSNSRSEMNVSTLELGDSALYLCASSPGTGNQPQHFGDGTRLSIL.

The DNA for the CDR3 is TGCGCCAGCAGCCAAGAACTAGGTCGCCACGAGCAGTACTTC. Its protein is CASSQELGRHEQYF. V usage is TRBV4-3 and J usage is TRBJ2-7; D might be TRBD2 (5 bases). This CDR3 is 14 amino acids long. From germline, CDR1 is LGHNA and CDR2 YSLEER. V was trimmed by 0 bases and J by 5 bases, leaving 11 bases between them.

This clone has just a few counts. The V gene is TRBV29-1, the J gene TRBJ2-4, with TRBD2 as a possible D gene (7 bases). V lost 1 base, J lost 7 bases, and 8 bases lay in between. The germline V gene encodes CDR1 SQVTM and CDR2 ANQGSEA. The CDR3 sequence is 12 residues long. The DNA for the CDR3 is TGCAGCGTTGAAGCGGGGGGCAACATTCAGTACTTC. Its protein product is CSVEAGGNIQYF.

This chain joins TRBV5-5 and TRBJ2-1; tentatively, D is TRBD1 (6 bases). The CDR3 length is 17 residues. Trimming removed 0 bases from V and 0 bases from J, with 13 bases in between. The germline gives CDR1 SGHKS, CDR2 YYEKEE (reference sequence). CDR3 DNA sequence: TGTGCCAGCAGCTTGGATGGGGGCCCTAGCTCCTACAATGAGCAGTTCTTC. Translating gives CASSLDGGPSSYNEQFF.